Here is one TCR beta chain with its context. This receptor's antigen is unknown. Nothing much larger sits one base from this clone, and base qualities are not available. This entry belongs to a study of CD8 T cells in Susac syndrome (dated by TCRdb to 2018 to 2020). Regarding the complete study: Among the sequenced Susac syndrome patients, more than five had clinically active disease and about eight were in clinical remission. At blood withdrawal, Susac syndrome patients were either therapy-naive, taking corticosteroids (in some cases with IVIg as well), or taking IVIg alone. The study used repertoire sequencing to test whether antigen drove CD8+ T cell activation and differentiation in Susac syndrome.

High-throughput TCR beta sequencing profiled peripheral blood CD8+ and CD4+ T cells from healthy donors, Susac syndrome patients and multiple sclerosis patients. The Susac syndrome patients fulfilled recently defined diagnostic criteria for definite or probable disease. Bulk CD8+ and CD4+ T cells were purified magnetically by negative isolation, whereas CD8+ TEMRA cells were enriched by FACS. Blood was drawn into EDTA tubes, processed within 24 hours, and PBMCs were isolated by density gradient centrifugation. PBMCs intended for TCR sequencing were cryopreserved in liquid nitrogen and thawed later in a water bath at 37 degrees C. A purity of at least 90% was achieved for sorted or isolated CD4+, CD8+ and CD8+ TEMRA cells. RNA was extracted using the RNeasy kit, and about 0.45 to 1 ug of the RNA was reverse transcribed with random hexamers. TCR beta CDR3 regions were amplified with the immunoSEQ multiplex PCR assay covering 54 Vbeta and 13 Jbeta segments. PCR amplification bias was corrected using a synthetic template baseline for primer optimization and computational correction. The source study handled its data this way. Reads were annotated to V, D and J genes per IMGT and analyzed with immunoSEQ Analyzer, keeping only productive sequences. Clonality was calculated as one minus the Shannon entropy normalized by log2 of the number of productive unique sequences. For each patient and control, public and private clones were evaluated within the 100 most prevalent clones. Clones were defined as Susac-specific when absent from the healthy and MS cohorts, from roughly 1,000 published viral clones and from other ImmuneACCESS disease sequences. Clones were called with MiXCR by TCRdb after fastp trimmed the public reads at Q25, and only in-frame beta chains were retained. CDR3 protein duplicates are merged, each entry listing the most common genes and DNA. These V and J calls derive from TCRdb rather than the authors' analysis. The sample table contains 200,000 to 250,000 distinct CDR3 sequences; only one count was recorded for about 94% of them. Approximately 0.15% of the sample belongs to the ten largest clones.

The germline V gene supplies CDR1 KGHSH and CDR2 LQKENI. The CDR3 sequence holds 13 residues, the cysteine and phenylalanine included. This entry keeps only the CDR3 DNA: 39 bases, framed from base 1. V loses 2 bases, J loses 5 bases, and the germline ends lie 9 bases apart. Study-wide findings and limitations: The study acknowledged that relatively few individuals were included in the TCR sequencing and HLA analysis. In the CD4+ T cell repertoire of Susac syndrome patients, clonal expansion was not detected.

This TCR derives from a human donor with Susac syndrome. Recombination joined TRBV18 with TRBJ1-2; no D gene is confidently identified. Sequencing was done on a sample of CD4+ T cells from PBMCs. The DNA reads as follows: TGTGCCAGCTCACCAGGCACGGAATATGGCTACACCTTC. Translated, it reads CASSPGTEYGYTF.